This TCR beta chain was sequenced during a study of sequential checkpoint blockade in melanoma. Looking at the study overall: TCRβ was sequenced from DNA of approximately 99 pretreatment tumors. After nivolumab or ipilimumab alone, about two dozen patients had week-13 rebiopsies. General study results and limits: Response in arm A was associated with pretreatment TIL clonality.

This clone was seen repeatedly, ten times or more. Its antigen is not identified. Repertoires were generated with immunoSEQ multiplex PCR, while TCRdb's copy carries only in-frame clones and drops some. Counted here are under 15,000 clones, about 21% occurring once; the ten biggest clones make up roughly 6.5%. Germline loops: CDR1 SGHNT, CDR2 YENEEA. Trimming removed 5 bases at V and 4 bases at J, with 17 bases between. The length of the CDR3 is 16 residues. Treatment: randomized to nivolumab then ipilimumab (arm A) or the reverse (arm B). DNA-damaging chemotherapy had not been given to any patient beforehand.

This sequence joins TRBV11-3 and TRBJ1-4; a weak D match, TRBD1 (6 bases). The sample here was tumor tissue (inferred from file names), taken from a patient given nivolumab and ipilimumab in sequence. This receptor was taken from a human donor with melanoma. CDR3 nucleotides: TGTGCCAGCAGCGATATAGCTGAGGGGGTTAATGAAAAACTGTTTTTT. Its protein is CASSDIAEGVNEKLFF.